This T cell receptor (beta chain) derives from a study of early T cells in non-severe SARS-CoV-2 infection. Overall study: Bulk RNA taken from unsorted whole blood was sequenced, leaving chains unpaired. Points from the study as a whole: Matching results from VDJdb favored anti-spike CD8 responses, leaving private and CD4 specificities undetected.

Attachment of unique molecular identifiers was made to individual cDNA molecules. One entry per CDR3 protein results from TCRdb running MiXCR on the 5' RACE reads. The sample carries more than 80,000 distinct CDR3 sequences, around 17% recorded once. V was clipped by 3 bases and J by 9 bases, with 9 bases between them. The length of the CDR3 is 12 residues. Germline CDR1 reads LGHNA; CDR2 reads YNFKEQ. This clonotype was seen a few times. What it binds is unknown. This TCR was recovered from an adult who was a healthcare worker with PCR-confirmed SARS-CoV-2 infection or an uninfected control (not recorded which). The sequenced sample was whole blood. V and J are TRBV4-2 and TRBJ2-4; D remains ambiguous. Here the CDR3 DNA reads TGTGCCAGCAGCCAGGTGGACGGCATTCAGTACTTC. It translates to CASSQVDGIQYF.